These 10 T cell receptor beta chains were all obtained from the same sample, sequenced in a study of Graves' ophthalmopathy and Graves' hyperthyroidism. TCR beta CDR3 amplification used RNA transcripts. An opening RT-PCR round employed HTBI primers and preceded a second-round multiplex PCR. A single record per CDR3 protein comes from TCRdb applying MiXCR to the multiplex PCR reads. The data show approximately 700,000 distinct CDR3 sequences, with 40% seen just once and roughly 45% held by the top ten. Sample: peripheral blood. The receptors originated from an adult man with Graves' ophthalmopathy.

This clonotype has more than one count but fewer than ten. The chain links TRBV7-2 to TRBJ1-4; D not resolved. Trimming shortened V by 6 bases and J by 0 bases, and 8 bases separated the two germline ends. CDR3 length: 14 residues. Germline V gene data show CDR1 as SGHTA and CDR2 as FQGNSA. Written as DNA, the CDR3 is TGTGCCAGCAGGCCACAACCAACTAATGAAAAACTGTTTTTT. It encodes CASRPQPTNEKLFF.

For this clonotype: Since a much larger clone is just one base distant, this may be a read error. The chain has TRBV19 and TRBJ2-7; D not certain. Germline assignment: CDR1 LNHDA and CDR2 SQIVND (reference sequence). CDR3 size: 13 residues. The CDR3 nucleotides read TGTGCCAGTAAGTCCGGAACTTCCTACGAGCAGTGCTTC. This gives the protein CASKSGTSYEQCF.

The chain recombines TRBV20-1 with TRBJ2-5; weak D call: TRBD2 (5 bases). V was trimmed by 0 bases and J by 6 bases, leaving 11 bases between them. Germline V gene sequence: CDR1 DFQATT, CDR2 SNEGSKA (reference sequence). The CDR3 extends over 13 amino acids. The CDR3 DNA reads TGCAGTGCTAGAGATGGGAGCTGGAAGACCCAGTACTTC. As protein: CSARDGSWKTQYF.

CDR3: CASSLGAGSNVLTF. In DNA, the CDR3 is TGTGCCAGCAGCTTAGGTGCAGGGTCCAACGTCCTGACTTTC. V and J are TRBV7-9 and TRBJ2-6; weak D call: TRBD1 (5 bases). The CDR3 runs 14 residues. Germline CDR1 and CDR2: SEHNR and FQNEAQ (reference sequence). V was trimmed by 1 base and J by 8 bases, leaving 9 bases between them.

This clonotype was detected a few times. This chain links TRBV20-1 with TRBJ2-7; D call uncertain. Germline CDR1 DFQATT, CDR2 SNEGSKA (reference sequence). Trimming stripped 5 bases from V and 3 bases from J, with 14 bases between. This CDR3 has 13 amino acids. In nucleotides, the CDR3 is TGCAGTGCTCAGTCGGTCAGGAACTACGAGCAGTACTTC. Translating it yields CSAQSVRNYEQYF.

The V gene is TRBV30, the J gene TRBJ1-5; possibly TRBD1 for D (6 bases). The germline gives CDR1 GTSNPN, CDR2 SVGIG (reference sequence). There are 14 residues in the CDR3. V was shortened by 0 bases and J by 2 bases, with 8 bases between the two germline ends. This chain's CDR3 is CAWSVGGGNQPQHF. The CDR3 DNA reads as TGTGCCTGGAGTGTAGGGGGAGGCAATCAGCCCCAGCATTTT. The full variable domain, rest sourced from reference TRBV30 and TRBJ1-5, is SQTIHQWPATLVQPVGSPLSLECTVEGTSNPNLYWYRQAAGRGLQLLFYSVGIGQISSEVPQNLSASRPQDRQFILSSKKLLLSDSGFYLCAWSVGGGNQPQHFGDGTRLSIL.

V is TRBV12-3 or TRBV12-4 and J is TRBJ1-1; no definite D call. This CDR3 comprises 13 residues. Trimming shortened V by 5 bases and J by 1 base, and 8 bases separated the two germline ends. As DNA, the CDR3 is TGTGCCAGCAGTCTCAACCAGAACACTGAAGCTTTCTTT. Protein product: CASSLNQNTEAFF.

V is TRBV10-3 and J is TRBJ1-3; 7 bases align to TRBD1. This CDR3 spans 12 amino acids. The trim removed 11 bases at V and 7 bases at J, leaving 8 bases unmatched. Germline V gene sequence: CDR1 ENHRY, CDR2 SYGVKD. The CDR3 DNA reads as TGTGCCCTTAGGACAGGCCTGAACACCATATATTTT. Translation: CALRTGLNTIYF.

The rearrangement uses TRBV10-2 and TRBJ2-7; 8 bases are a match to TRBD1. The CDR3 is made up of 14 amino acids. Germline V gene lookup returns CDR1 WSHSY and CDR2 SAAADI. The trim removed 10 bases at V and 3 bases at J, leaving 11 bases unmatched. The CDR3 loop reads CATETGAPDYEQYF. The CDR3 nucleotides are TGCGCCACAGAGACAGGGGCCCCTGACTACGAGCAGTACTTC.

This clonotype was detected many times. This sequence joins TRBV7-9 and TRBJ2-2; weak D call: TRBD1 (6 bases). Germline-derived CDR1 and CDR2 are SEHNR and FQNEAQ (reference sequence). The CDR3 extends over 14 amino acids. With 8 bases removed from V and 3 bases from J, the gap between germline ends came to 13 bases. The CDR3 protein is CASQLDRDTGELFF. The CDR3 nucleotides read TGTGCCAGCCAATTGGACAGAGACACCGGGGAGCTGTTTTTT. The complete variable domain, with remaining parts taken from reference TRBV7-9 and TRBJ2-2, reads DTGVSQNPRHKITKRGQNVTFRCDPISEHNRLYWYRQTLGQGPEFLTYFQNEAQLEKSRLLSDRFSAERPKGSFSTLEIQRTEQGDSAMYLCASQLDRDTGELFFGEGSRLTVL.